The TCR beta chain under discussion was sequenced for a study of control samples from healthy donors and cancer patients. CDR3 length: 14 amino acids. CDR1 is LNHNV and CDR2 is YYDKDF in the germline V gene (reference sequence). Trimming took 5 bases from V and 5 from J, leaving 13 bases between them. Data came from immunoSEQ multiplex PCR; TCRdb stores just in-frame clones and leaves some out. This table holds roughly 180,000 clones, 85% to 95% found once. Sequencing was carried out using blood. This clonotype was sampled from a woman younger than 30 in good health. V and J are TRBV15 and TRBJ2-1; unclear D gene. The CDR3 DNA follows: TGTGCCACCAGCTCCAGTAGAAGAGACAATGAGCAGTTCTTC. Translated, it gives CATSSSRRDNEQFF.